Described below is a single TCR beta chain sequence and its context. What it recognizes is unknown. Unique molecular identifiers were incorporated during preparation of the TCRbeta library. Using its own MiXCR run on the PCR reads, TCRdb lists one record per CDR3 protein. This repertoire shows tens of thousands of distinct CDR3 sequences, 14% found once; its top ten account for 25% to 30%. The data belong to a study of T-cell reconstitution after alpha-beta-depleted transplantation in children. General study results and limits: T-cell numbers and diversity, one year after transplant, stemmed largely from T cells that were newly produced. Alpha-beta T cells about two months after transplant reportedly derived from several hundred expanded graft clones. Surviving recipient T cells and thymic progenitors produced the high day-60 TCRbeta diversity seen in some patients.

V lost 3 bases and J lost 2, with 7 bases in between. The CDR3 is 13 residues long. The germline CDR1 and CDR2 sequences are MDHEN and SYDVKM. V gene TRBV28 combines with J gene TRBJ2-5; D remains ambiguous. Source: PBMCs, mostly from graft donor cells, taken 180 days after TCRalphabeta/CD19-depleted stem cell transplant. This sequence originates from a male patient between 2 and 10 years old who had a stem cell transplant for acute lymphoblastic leukemia, so the T cells may come from the graft donor. This chain's CDR3 is CASSFRPQETQYF. Written as DNA, the CDR3 is TGTGCCAGCAGTTTCCGACCTCAAGAGACCCAGTACTTC.